Many counts were recorded for the clone carrying this TCR beta chain. What it recognizes is unknown. The V and J ends lost 0 bases and 4 bases respectively, with 3 bases between them. CDR1 DFQATT and CDR2 SNEGSKA come from the germline V gene (reference sequence). CDR3 length: 11 amino acids. A second about 7 to 11 cycle PCR used barcoded and J-beta primers. TCRdb independently ran MiXCR on the 5' RACE reads; one entry per CDR3 protein. Of approximately 900,000 distinct CDR3 sequences in the sample, almost 30% are singletons; the top ten hold roughly a tenth. The record originates from a study of blood T cells in healthy people across ages. Broader study findings: Researchers judged that diversity estimates from one million T cells fell short of true values.

These data were also reused for a study on T cells of mothers and their children.

Sequenced: blood. The J gene is TRBJ2-5, the V gene TRBV20-1, with D hard to call. This receptor was identified in a woman between 40 and 55 years old in good health. The CDR3 nucleotides are TGCAGTGCTAGAGATCTAGAGACCCAGTACTTC. Encoded protein: CSARDLETQYF.